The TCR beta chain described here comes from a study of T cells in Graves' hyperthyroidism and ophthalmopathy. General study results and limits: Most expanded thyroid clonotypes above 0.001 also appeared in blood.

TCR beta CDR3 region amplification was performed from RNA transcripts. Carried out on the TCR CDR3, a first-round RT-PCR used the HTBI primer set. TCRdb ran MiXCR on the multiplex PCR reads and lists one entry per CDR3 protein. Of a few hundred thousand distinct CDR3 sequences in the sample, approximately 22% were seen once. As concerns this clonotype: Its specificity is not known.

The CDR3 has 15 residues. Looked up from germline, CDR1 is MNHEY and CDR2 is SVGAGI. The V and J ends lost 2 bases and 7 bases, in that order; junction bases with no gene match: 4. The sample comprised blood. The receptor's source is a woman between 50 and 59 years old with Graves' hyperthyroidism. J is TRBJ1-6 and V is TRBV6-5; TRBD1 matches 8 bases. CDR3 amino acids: CASSYSQGANSPLHF. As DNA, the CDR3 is TGTGCCAGCAGTTACAGTCAGGGGGCAAATTCACCCCTCCACTTT.